This T cell receptor (beta chain) was observed in a study of blood T cells in healthy people across ages. In regard to this clonotype: Its cognate antigen is unknown.

Germline V gene sequence: CDR1 WSHSY, CDR2 SAAADI. With 2 bases clipped from V and 7 bases from J, the junction kept 8 bases outside the gene matches. The CDR3 has 15 amino acids. Combining a sample-barcoded 5' primer with a J-beta primer mix, a second PCR ran for roughly 7 to 12 cycles. TCRdb re-called the 5' RACE reads with MiXCR, one entry per CDR3 protein. The sample has hundreds of thousands of distinct CDR3 sequences, around 43% seen once. Findings and limits, study-wide: Researchers judged that diversity estimates from one million T cells fell short of true values.

V is TRBV10-2 and J is TRBJ1-5; 7 bases line up with TRBD1. Sample: blood. The receptor was isolated from a man aged 60 to 69 in good health. The DNA for the CDR3 is TGCGCCAGCAGTGAGCAACAGGGGAGAGAGCAGCCCCAGCATTTT. Translated: CASSEQQGREQPQHF.